The clone carrying this TCR beta chain occurred a few times. Its matching antigen is unknown. The data were obtained in a study of early T cells in non-severe SARS-CoV-2 infection. Whole-study context: Bulk RNA from unsorted whole blood was sequenced; chains were unpaired.

The study's findings and limits: Missing private and CD4 specificities, VDJdb matching favored anti-spike CD8 responses.

Separate cDNA molecules each had unique molecular identifiers attached to them. MiXCR, applied by TCRdb to the 5' RACE reads, yields one record per CDR3 protein. The table has tens of thousands of distinct CDR3 sequences, more than 10% seen once; the top ten hold approximately 4.9%. Germline trimming cut 0 bases from V and 5 bases from J; bases unmatched to any gene: 10. This CDR3 is built from 16 residues. The V gene's germline CDR1 is SGDLS and CDR2 YYNGEE. This sequence originates from an adult who was a healthcare worker with PCR-confirmed SARS-CoV-2 infection or an uninfected control (not recorded which). The chain uses TRBV9 and TRBJ2-5; 7 nucleotides match TRBD2. The sample consisted of whole blood. The CDR3 loop is CASSVAAGINLETQYF. The DNA for the CDR3 is TGTGCCAGCAGCGTAGCAGCGGGGATAAACCTGGAGACCCAGTACTTC.